The present T cell receptor beta chain was sequenced within a study of blood T cell repertoires in COVID-19 (dated by TCRdb to about 2020). Regarding the complete study: Samples from collaborators originated in the United States, Italy and Spain and spanned both the acute and convalescent phases of COVID-19. The material from the prospective study consisted of cDNA or gDNA derived from T cells, B-cell-depleted T cells, or PBMCs. Subjects who had been exposed to COVID-19, were actively infected with it, or had recovered from it provided the deeply sampled blood TCRbeta repertoires that made up the dataset. The repertoires were released in a freely available public database meant as a resource for research on the immune response to SARS-CoV-2. The samples were drawn from the first 160 participants of the ongoing ImmuneRACE study and from over 950 subjects provided by 6 global collaborators. The sample metadata nearly always contained a de-identified subject ID, COVID-19 status, age in years and sex. Where HLA class I and class II types were available, the types were taken from metadata supplied by the sample provider, not from assay-based typing.

A second Seattle source provided samples from volunteer blood donors who had recovered from COVID-19. Each collaborating institution followed its own protocols to collect whole blood in K2EDTA tubes. For TCRbeta analysis, collaborators shipped samples as frozen whole blood, isolated PBMCs, or DNA extracted from either of those sample types. About this clone itself: Its antigen is unknown. No much larger clone exists at a distance of one base, and base qualities are not known.

Based on the germline V gene, the CDR1 and CDR2 sequences are SGHRS and YFSETQ. The CDR3 starts with the cysteine, ends with the phenylalanine, and has 16 residues. CDR3 DNA only is kept here, 48 bases in frame from base 1. Unmatched junction bases come to 3, with V trimmed by 2 bases and J by 2 bases. TCRbeta CDR3 regions were amplified from genomic DNA by means of the immunoSEQ Assay, a bias-controlled multiplex PCR. The authors processed their data as follows. The number of nucleated cells in each sample was estimated by amplification of reference gene primers within the assay. Sequence reads were collapsed and filtered to measure the absolute abundance of every unique TCRbeta CDR3 rearrangement. For each sample, productive Simpson clonality was calculated as the square root of Simpson's diversity index over productive rearrangements. As stored in TCRdb, this immuneACCESS dataset retains in-frame rearrangements with V and J assigned. A fraction of the clones does not appear; measured against another copy, unresolved V genes explain less than half of the discrepancy, and the remainder lacks a known reason. For V, J and clone size, that table is used; D and trimming come from the DNA. In all, the sample holds under 300,000 clones, and around 90% of those were seen once. Together, the top ten hold approximately 7.6% of the sample.

What the research found in general, with its limitations: The quantity of clinical and demographic metadata differed by source and by participant and was supplied without curation.

Input material: peripheral blood. The chain is encoded by TRBV5-1 joined to TRBJ2-2, and TRBD2 aligns with 10 junction nucleotides. This receptor was identified in a man between 60 and 75 years old who had recovered from COVID-19. CDR3 reads: CASSFLAGVNTGELFF. The nucleotide sequence is TGCGCCAGCAGCTTTCTAGCGGGGGTCAACACCGGGGAGCTGTTTTTT.